Listed below are T cell receptor beta chains from one sample, sequenced in a study of early T cells in non-severe SARS-CoV-2 infection. TCRdb re-analysed the 5' RACE reads in MiXCR, keeping a single row per CDR3 protein. This table holds fewer than 35,000 distinct CDR3 sequences, around 4.6% found once. Sequenced sample: whole blood. Source of these receptors: an adult who was a healthcare worker with PCR-confirmed SARS-CoV-2 infection or an uninfected control (not recorded which). Both conserved end residues are part of each CDR3. Fields, in order: J gene, V gene, CDR3 protein.

TRBJ2-5 | TRBV11-2 | CASRGLQETQYF
TRBJ1-2 | TRBV6-5 | CASSLTGGLNYGYTF
TRBJ2-7 | TRBV7-2 | CASRQDRGSYEQYF
TRBJ2-5 | TRBV11-1 | CASSLDTVGETQYF
TRBJ2-3 | TRBV11-2 | CASSLVQGKDTQYF
TRBJ1-4 | TRBV6-6 | CASSYYRDRVEKLFF
TRBJ2-2 | TRBV28 | CASSLGQANTGELFF
TRBJ2-3 | TRBV19 | CASSIATTSTDTQYF
TRBJ2-3 | TRBV18 | CASSPSSGASRWCYF
TRBJ2-3 | TRBV20-1 | CSTVTSGGYGDTQYF
TRBJ2-6 | TRBV28 | CASTPAQGDRRSAGANVLTF
TRBJ1-1 | TRBV20-1 | CTASAGKSTEAFF
TRBJ2-3 | TRBV2 | CASSGGQPSTDTQYF
TRBJ2-1 | TRBV6-2/TRBV6-3 | CASSLQGFYNEQFF
TRBJ2-7 | TRBV5-6 | CASSLTSGGLQIKSYEQYF
TRBJ2-7 | TRBV2 | CASSSDDYEQYF